The rows below give T cell receptor beta chains drawn from one sample of a study of human T cells and chemical hapten exposure. MiXCR, applied by TCRdb to the RACE reads, yields one record per CDR3 protein. This sample yields around 70,000 distinct CDR3 sequences, of which approximately 12% are seen a single time; 1.4% belongs to the top ten. The source was whole blood, collected in connection with sensitization to the hapten diphenylcyclopropenone (DPC). All receptors derive from a woman aged 50 to 60 with alopecia areata. Some clones in this sample may be carry-over from other donors' samples. CDR3s include the opening cysteine and the closing phenylalanine or tryptophan. A D gene is named only where the DNA matches it firmly. Clone size is stated in some rows and not others, as once, few, many or a class when expanded.

j_call clone_size d_call v_call cdr3_nt cdr3_aa
TRBJ2-2 few TRBD2 TRBV28 TGTGCCAGCAGTTTGGCACTAGCGGGACGGACCGGGGAGCTGTTTTTT CASSLALAGRTGELFF
TRBJ2-1 - - TRBV7-9 TGTGCCAGCAGCCCTAGTGGGATAGAGAGTAATGAGCAGTTCTTC CASSPSGIESNEQFF
TRBJ2-7 many - TRBV7-2 TGTGCCAGCAGCTTAGCCAACTACGAGCAGTACTTC CASSLANYEQYF
TRBJ1-5 - - TRBV20-1 TGCAGTGGTGGGGGGGTTAATAGCAATCAGCCCCAGCATTTT CSGGGVNSNQPQHF
TRBJ1-2 - - TRBV7-9 TGTGCCAGCAGCTTAGGACAACCCTATGGCTACACCTTC CASSLGQPYGYTF
TRBJ2-2 many - TRBV7-9 TGTGCCAGCACCAAAGGTCCCACCGGGGAGCTGTTTTTT CASTKGPTGELFF
TRBJ2-7 many - TRBV15 TGTGCCACCAGCAGAGATCTCGGAGACGAGCAGTACTTC CATSRDLGDEQYF
TRBJ2-5 many TRBD1 TRBV3-1 TGTGCCAGCTCAGGGGGAGTCCAGTACTTC CASSGGVQYF
TRBJ1-1 few - TRBV14 TGTGCCAGCAGCCAAGATCTAGGCGTGAACACTGAAGCTTTCTTT CASSQDLGVNTEAFF
TRBJ1-2 - - TRBV20-1 TGCAGTGCTAGGGGCGCCAGGTTCTATGGCTACACCTTC CSARGARFYGYTF